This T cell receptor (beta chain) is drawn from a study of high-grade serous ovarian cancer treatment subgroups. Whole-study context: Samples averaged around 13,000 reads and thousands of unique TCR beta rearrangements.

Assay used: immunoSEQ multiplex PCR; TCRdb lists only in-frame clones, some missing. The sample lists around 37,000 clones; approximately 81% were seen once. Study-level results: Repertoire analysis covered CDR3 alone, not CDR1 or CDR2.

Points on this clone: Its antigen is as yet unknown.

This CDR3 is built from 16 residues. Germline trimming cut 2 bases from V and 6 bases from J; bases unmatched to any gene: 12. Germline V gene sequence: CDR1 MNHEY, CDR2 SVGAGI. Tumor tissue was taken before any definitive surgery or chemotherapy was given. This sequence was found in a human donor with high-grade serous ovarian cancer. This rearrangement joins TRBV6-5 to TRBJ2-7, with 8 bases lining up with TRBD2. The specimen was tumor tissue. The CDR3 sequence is CASSYGLAGTPCEQYF. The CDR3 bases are TGTGCCAGCAGTTACGGGCTAGCGGGCACCCCCTGCGAGCAGTACTTC.